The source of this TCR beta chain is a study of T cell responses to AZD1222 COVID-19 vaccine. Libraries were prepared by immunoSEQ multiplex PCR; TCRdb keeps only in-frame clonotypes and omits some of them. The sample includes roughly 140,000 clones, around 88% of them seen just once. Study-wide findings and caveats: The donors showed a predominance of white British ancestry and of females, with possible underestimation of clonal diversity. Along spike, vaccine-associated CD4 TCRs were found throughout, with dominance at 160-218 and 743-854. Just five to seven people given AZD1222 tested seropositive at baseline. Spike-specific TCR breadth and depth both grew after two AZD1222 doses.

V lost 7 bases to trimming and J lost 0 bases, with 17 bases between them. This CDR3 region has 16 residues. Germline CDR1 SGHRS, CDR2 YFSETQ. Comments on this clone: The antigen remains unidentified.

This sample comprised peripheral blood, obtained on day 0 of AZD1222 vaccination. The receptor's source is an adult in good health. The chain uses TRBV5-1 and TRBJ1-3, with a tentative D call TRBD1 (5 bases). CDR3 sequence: CASGRGPGSSGNTIYF. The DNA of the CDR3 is TGCGCCAGCGGGAGAGGGCCAGGGAGCTCTGGAAACACCATATATTTT.